This T cell receptor beta chain comes out of a study of post-analysis software for immune sequencing data (dated by TCRdb to about 2015). In the study overall: Disease courses on record covered relapsing-remitting, secondary progressive and progressive-relapsing multiple sclerosis, though some patients had no subtype annotation. A subset of samples was prepared in parallel using single-end sample barcoding, then pooled and co-amplified after Illumina adapter ligation. The patient repertoires were compared against approximately twelve previously published healthy control repertoires obtained from donors aged roughly 6 to 25 years. Broad study findings and their caveats: About 5 TRBV segments, including TRBV5-6, TRBV5-1 and TRBV20-1, were significantly more frequent in patients than controls. When samples were clustered directly using the F measure, samples prepared in the same batch co-clustered strongly, which prompted a batch-effect correction. Compared with controls, multiple sclerosis patients had significantly lower normalized Chao1 diversity, a finding suggesting substantial peripheral T-cell clonal expansion. The control group was slightly older than the multiple sclerosis patient group.

The germline V gene provides CDR1 MNHEY and CDR2 SVGEGT. The CDR3 sequence holds 14 residues, the cysteine and phenylalanine included. Only the CDR3 part of the read is kept: 42 bases, read in frame from the first base. V has 7 bases trimmed and J has 4 bases trimmed; junction bases matching no gene number 6. This clonotype showed up just a few times. This clone's antigen is unknown. Per-base qualities were not stored, and no clone one base away is much larger. The protocol used for the library was PCR. Sequenced using an Illumina HiSeq 2500. To reduce PCR and sequencing biases, unique molecular identifiers were built into the TCR beta cDNA libraries. Every 1 to 10 million input T cells yielded roughly 500,000 cDNA molecules, meaning each molecule approximated one T cell. Patient libraries were prepared and sequenced with the same protocol used for the earlier healthy control dataset. Samples belonging to the same batch were prepared together, multiplexed and sequenced on a shared HiSeq lane. From the authors' description of their analysis: MIGEC was used to process the raw barcoded reads, and molecular identifier groups with only a single read were discarded before consensus assembly and CDR3 extraction. VDJtools was used for post-analysis of the clonotype tables, with diversity normalized by down-sampling every dataset to the smallest sample size. Repertoire overlap clustering matched CDR3 amino acid but not nucleotide sequences to correct batch-related cross-sample contamination. The public reads were reanalyzed by TCRdb: fastp trimming at Q25, MiXCR alignment, in-frame beta chains only. Here each entry gathers all rows of one CDR3 protein and keeps the most common genes and DNA. These V and J calls rely on TCRdb rather than the paper's analysis. This sample holds hundreds of thousands of distinct CDR3 sequences; approximately 59% were observed only once. The ten top clones hold around 10% of the sample.

TCR beta repertoires were profiled from peripheral blood of 10 to 15 young patients with multiple sclerosis to demonstrate the VDJtools post-analysis software. Multiple sclerosis patients were children and adolescents aged about 6 to 17 years. Rearrangement joined TRBV6-2 or TRBV6-3 to TRBJ2-1, with TRBD1 identical over 8 junction bases. The specimen sequenced was blood. The sequence came from a girl aged 2-10 years with multiple sclerosis. The DNA is TGTGCCAGCACCAAGAGGACAGGGTACAATGAGCAGTTCTTC. Translated, this gives CASTKRTGYNEQFF.